These 27 T cell receptor beta chains originate from one sample sequenced in a study of shared T cell receptors in the human thymus. The repertoire was sequenced with immunoSEQ multiplex PCR; TCRdb's copy has only in-frame clones and lacks some. In the table there are 700,000 or so clones, 80% to 90% of which are singletons. This sample also belongs to another study, concerning human thymus T cells.

The specimen sequenced was thymocytes. The receptors were sampled from a girl less than two years old with a congenital heart defect.

The chain recombines TRBV27 with TRBJ2-7; D is unclear. The CDR3 runs 16 residues. CDR1 and CDR2 from the germline V gene are MNHEY and SMNVEV (reference sequence). V shed 4 bases and J shed 3 bases, with 19 bases lying between them. DNA of the CDR3: TGTGCCAGCAGTTCCTCAACACGATTTTCCTTCTACGAGCAGTACTTC. It yields the protein CASSSSTRFSFYEQYF.

This chain uses TRBV7-8 with TRBJ2-7, with TRBD2 matching over 8 bases. Trimming took 0 bases from V and 6 from J; bases not matched to a gene: 4. CDR3 length equals 14 residues. Germline V lookup: CDR1 SGHVS, CDR2 FQNEAQ. CDR3 nucleotides: TGTGCCAGCAGCTTAGCTGGCGCGGGGGGCGAGCAGTACTTC. Its protein is CASSLAGAGGEQYF.

The V call is TRBV28, the J call TRBJ1-1; D is unclear. There are 15 residues in the CDR3. Per the germline V gene, CDR1 is MDHEN and CDR2 is SYDVKM. The ends were cut back, 7 bases at V and 0 bases at J, with 15 bases in the middle. CDR3: CASMFGRVMNTEAFF. CDR3 DNA: TGTGCCAGCATGTTCGGCCGGGTTATGAACACTGAAGCTTTCTTT.

The rearrangement links TRBV7-8 to TRBJ1-6; no firm D call. CDR1 and CDR2 from the germline V gene are SGHVS and FQNEAQ. The CDR3 is made up of 18 amino acids. Trimming shortened V by 3 bases and J by 0 bases, and 15 bases separated the two germline ends. The CDR3 bases are TGTGCCAGCAGCTTTCCGGCAAAAAGGAGCTCCTATAATTCACCCCTCCACTTT. Protein sequence: CASSFPAKRSSYNSPLHF.

J is TRBJ2-3 and V is TRBV5-4; possible D gene TRBD2, 6 bases. The CDR3 extends over 15 amino acids. The germline V gene has CDR1 SGHNT and CDR2 YYREEE (reference sequence). Trimming cost V 1 base and J 3 bases, with 12 bases left between them. The CDR3 sequence: CASSLIPGVTDTQYF. CDR3 coding DNA: TGTGCCAGCAGCTTGATCCCGGGGGTGACAGATACGCAGTATTTT.

The rearrangement joins TRBV7-4 to TRBJ2-1, with a possible D match to TRBD1 (5 bases). The V end was cut by 5 bases, the J end by 5 bases, with 19 bases between. From germline, CDR1 is SGHVT and CDR2 SQSDAQ. CDR3 length equals 16 residues. The CDR3 here is CASSPPWTRLNNEQFF. The CDR3 DNA follows: TGTGCCAGCAGCCCCCCCTGGACAAGGTTAAACAATGAGCAGTTCTTC.

In this sample, this clone turned up a few times. The chain employs TRBV4-3 and TRBJ2-2; TRBD2 matches 7 bases. This CDR3 region has 17 residues. With 1 base clipped from V and 4 bases from J, the junction kept 9 bases outside the gene matches. Germline lookup yields CDR1 LGHNA and CDR2 YSLEER. The CDR3 loop reads CASSQGGGLVRTGELFF. CDR3 DNA sequence: TGCGCCAGCAGCCAAGGGGGGGGTCTGGTCCGCACCGGGGAGCTGTTTTTT.

CDR3 sequence reads: CASSRGRRNTEAFF. The CDR3 DNA reads TGTGCCAGCAGCCGTGGGCGAAGGAACACTGAAGCTTTCTTT. The chain carries TRBV7-4 and TRBJ1-1; D remains unclear. The CDR3 has 14 amino acids. Trimming pared 5 bases from V and 1 base from J, leaving 11 bases between. Per germline, CDR1 SGHVT and CDR2 SQSDAQ.

This chain links TRBV27 with TRBJ2-2; the match to TRBD1 covers 8 bases. CDR3 size: 15 residues. V was clipped by 2 bases and J by 4 bases; unmatched bases: 3. Germline values: CDR1 MNHEY, CDR2 SMNVEV (reference sequence). The CDR3 protein is CASSLARGLTGELFF. The CDR3 DNA is TGTGCCAGCAGTTTAGCCAGGGGGCTCACCGGGGAGCTGTTTTTT.

V and J are TRBV9 and TRBJ2-3; 14 bases align to TRBD2. The germline CDR1 and CDR2 sequences are SGDLS and YYNGEE. This CDR3 comprises 17 residues. With 3 bases clipped from V and 2 bases from J, the junction kept 5 bases outside the gene matches. The CDR3 reads CASSERLAGGITDTQYF. The CDR3 nucleotides are TGTGCCAGCAGCGAGCGACTAGCGGGGGGGATCACAGATACGCAGTATTTT.

The V gene is TRBV5-1, the J gene TRBJ1-6; tentatively, D is TRBD1 (5 bases). The CDR3 length is 18 residues. Germline CDR1 and CDR2: SGHRS and YFSETQ. V lost 0 bases and J 1 base, leaving 14 bases between the germline ends. CDR3 sequence reads: CASSLDGARGSYNSPLHF. The CDR3 bases are TGCGCCAGCAGCTTGGATGGGGCGCGGGGGTCCTATAATTCACCCCTCCACTTT.

The chain uses TRBV6-1 and TRBJ1-1; D remains unclear. From germline, CDR1 is MNHNS and CDR2 SASEGT. The CDR3 extends over 12 amino acids. V lost 3 bases and J 3 bases, leaving 5 bases between the germline ends. In DNA form, the CDR3 reads TGTGCCAGCAGTGAGGCAGACACTGAAGCTTTCTTT. Amino acid sequence: CASSEADTEAFF.

J is TRBJ1-5 and V is TRBV4-1; D perhaps matches TRBD1 (5 bases). The V gene lost 0 bases and the J gene lost 2 bases, with 14 bases spanning the gap. There are 17 residues in the CDR3. CDR1 and CDR2 (germline): MGHRA, YSYEKL. CDR3 region: CASSQDCGQGGNQPQHF. In DNA, the CDR3 is TGCGCCAGCAGCCAAGATTGTGGGCAGGGCGGCAATCAGCCCCAGCATTTT.

This clone was seen more than once but under ten times. The chain is built from TRBV9 and TRBJ2-6, with 10 bases fitting TRBD1. Germline values: CDR1 SGDLS, CDR2 YYNGEE. The CDR3 length is 20 residues. Trimming took 2 bases from V and 3 from J; bases not matched to a gene: 14. The CDR3 here is CASSVSETGTGVRGANVLTF. The CDR3 DNA is TGTGCCAGCAGCGTCTCGGAAACCGGGACAGGGGTCCGTGGGGCCAACGTCCTGACTTTC.

The chain carries TRBV6-5 and TRBJ1-6; D gene uncertain. Trimming removed 6 bases at V and 4 bases at J, with 13 bases between. The CDR3 has 15 residues. Germline V gene data show CDR1 as MNHEY and CDR2 as SVGAGI. CDR3 DNA: TGTGCCAGCAGCCCTCTCAAGGAGTATAATTCACCCCTCCACTTT. Translating it yields CASSPLKEYNSPLHF.

V and J are TRBV6-4 and TRBJ1-1; 7 bases map to TRBD1. The V gene end was trimmed by 4 bases and the J gene end by 4 bases; junction bases not matched to a gene: 3. The germline V gene encodes CDR1 MRHNA and CDR2 SNTAGT. This CDR3 comprises 13 residues. For the CDR3, the DNA is TGTGCCAGCAGTGCCTCAGGGGGCACTGAAGCTTTCTTT. Its protein is CASSASGGTEAFF.

The gene calls are TRBV5-4 and TRBJ2-6; 7 bases fit TRBD2. Germline trimming cut 4 bases from V and 0 bases from J; bases unmatched to any gene: 13. The CDR3 is 19 amino acids. The V gene's germline CDR1 is SGHNT and CDR2 YYREEE (reference sequence). CDR3 residues: CASSREGGSSSSGANVLTF. CDR3 bases: TGTGCCAGCAGCAGGGAGGGTGGCAGCTCAAGCTCTGGGGCCAACGTCCTGACTTTC.

This clone was seen only once. The V gene is TRBV11-2, the J gene TRBJ2-3; D perhaps matches TRBD2 (7 bases). V was shortened by 0 bases and J by 0 bases, with 22 bases between the two germline ends. Germline V gene lookup returns CDR1 SGHAT and CDR2 FQNNGV. There are 20 residues in the CDR3. The CDR3 is CASSLDPNRRGATSTDTQYF. CDR3 DNA sequence: TGTGCCAGCAGCTTAGATCCGAACAGACGGGGGGCCACGAGCACAGATACGCAGTATTTT.

This clone has more than one count but fewer than ten. CDR3 protein: CAISETEDSWETQYF. The CDR3, as DNA: TGTGCCATCAGTGAGACCGAGGACAGTTGGGAGACCCAGTACTTC. The chain is built from TRBV10-3 and TRBJ2-5, with a tentative D call TRBD1 (6 bases). Germline V gene lookup returns CDR1 ENHRY and CDR2 SYGVKD. This CDR3 has 15 amino acids. Trimming shortened V by 2 bases and J by 5 bases, and 15 bases separated the two germline ends.

This chain uses TRBV9 with TRBJ2-3; a possible D gene is TRBD1 (6 bases). V lost 4 bases to trimming and J lost 14 bases, with 17 bases between them. Germline values: CDR1 SGDLS, CDR2 YYNGEE. This CDR3 comprises 12 residues. CDR3 nucleotide sequence: TGTGCCAGCAGCCCACCAGCGGACAGAGGGTATTTT. The encoded protein is CASSPPADRGYF.

The chain couples TRBV19 to TRBJ2-1; the D gene is possibly TRBD1 (7 bases). Per the germline V gene, CDR1 is LNHDA and CDR2 is SQIVND (reference sequence). This CDR3 region has 18 residues. V was shortened by 0 bases and J by 6 bases, with 21 bases between the two germline ends. The CDR3 sequence: CASSIEGGSDRMANEQFF. The CDR3 nucleotides read TGTGCCAGTAGTATAGAAGGGGGGTCGGACAGGATGGCCAATGAGCAGTTCTTC.

The genes are TRBV28 and TRBJ1-2, with 7 bases aligning to TRBD1. This CDR3 has 15 amino acids. The germline V gene has CDR1 MDHEN and CDR2 SYDVKM. V lost 5 bases to trimming and J lost 4 bases; unmatched junction nucleotides: 10. This CDR3 reads CASSPTQGGGYGYTF. In DNA, the CDR3 is TGTGCCAGCAGTCCGACCCAGGGGGGAGGCTATGGCTACACCTTC.

V and J are TRBV19 and TRBJ1-5, with D unresolved. Trimming took off 4 bases at V and 5 bases at J, with 15 bases between the two ends. The germline CDR1 and CDR2 sequences are LNHDA and SQIVND (reference sequence). CDR3 length: 15 amino acids. In nucleotides, the CDR3 is TGTGCCAGTAGTACCCACGGCGGCGGAGATCAGCCCCAGCATTTT. Translation gives CASSTHGGGDQPQHF.

This chain connects TRBV7-9 to TRBJ2-3; a weak D match, TRBD2 (6 bases). Trimming removed 1 base from V and 6 bases from J, with 11 bases in between. Germline loops: CDR1 SEHNR, CDR2 FQNEAQ (reference sequence). The CDR3 is 14 residues long. This CDR3 reads CASSLGRGGDTQYF. CDR3 bases: TGTGCCAGCAGCTTAGGGCGGGGAGGCGATACGCAGTATTTT.

This clone appeared a single time. The V call is TRBV5-1, the J call TRBJ1-2; 7 bases are a match to TRBD1. Germline-derived CDR1 and CDR2 are SGHRS and YFSETQ. This CDR3 has 16 amino acids. The junction had 8 bases not matched to a gene; V was cut back by 0 bases and J by 3 bases. The CDR3 coding sequence is TGCGCCAGCAGCTTGGAAAAACCCGGGACAGACTATGGCTACACCTTC. It yields the protein CASSLEKPGTDYGYTF.

The CDR3 bases are TGTGCCAGCAGCTTGCCGCGGGGTTTGAGTGCCGGGGAGCTGTTTTTT. This gives the protein CASSLPRGLSAGELFF. The genes are TRBV5-4 and TRBJ2-2; maybe TRBD2 (6 bases). V was trimmed by 1 base and J by 6 bases, leaving 16 bases between them. CDR1 and CDR2 from the germline V gene are SGHNT and YYREEE (reference sequence). The CDR3 runs 16 residues.

V usage is TRBV2 and J usage is TRBJ1-4; 7 bases line up with TRBD1. This CDR3 has 16 residues. Trimming cost V 5 bases and J 8 bases; bases outside gene matches: 14. Germline-derived CDR1 and CDR2 are SNHLY and FYNNEI. The CDR3 sequence: CASSNRGLGVWEKLFF. The DNA of the CDR3 is TGTGCCAGCAGTAACAGGGGTTTAGGAGTTTGGGAAAAACTGTTTTTT. The complete variable domain, with remaining parts taken from reference TRBV2 and TRBJ1-4, reads EPEVTQTPSHQVTQMGQEVILRCVPISNHLYFYWYRQILGQKVEFLVSFYNNEISEKSEIFDDQFSVERPDGSNFTLKIRSTKLEDSAMYFCASSNRGLGVWEKLFFGSGTQLSVL.